The 20 T cell receptor beta chains below were found in one sample sequenced in a study of human T cells and chemical hapten exposure. As to time point: patch test 3, about 24 weeks after DPC sensitization. As to treatment: therapeutic diphenylcyclopropenone sensitization with weekly scalp DPC. TCRdb recomputed calls from the RACE reads with MiXCR, one row per CDR3 protein. The table lists approximately 88,000 distinct CDR3 sequences, 10% to 15% of them singletons. The source material was whole blood, sampled in connection with sensitization to the hapten diphenylcyclopropenone (DPC). Receptors were obtained from a woman aged 45-65 years with alopecia areata. Some clones in this sample may be carry-over from other donors' samples.

This clonotype has at least ten counts. This chain links TRBV24-1 with TRBJ1-5; no definite D call. The germline gives CDR1 KGHDR, CDR2 SFDVKD. V was clipped by 1 base and J by 7 bases, with 10 bases between them. The CDR3 sequence is 14 residues long. This CDR3 reads CATSDFREKQPQHF. DNA for the CDR3: TGTGCCACCAGTGATTTTAGGGAAAAGCAGCCCCAGCATTTT.

This clonotype appeared a few times. The chain carries TRBV20-1 and TRBJ1-1, with TRBD1 matching over 7 bases. The germline gives CDR1 DFQATT, CDR2 SNEGSKA (reference sequence). This CDR3 region has 14 residues. J was trimmed by 7 bases and V by 5 bases; bases with no gene match: 13. The CDR3: CSARGVGTVYEAFF. Here the CDR3 DNA reads TGCAGTGCTCGTGGGGTCGGGACAGTTTATGAAGCTTTCTTT.

This clonotype was seen ten or more times. This chain connects TRBV3-1 to TRBJ1-5; no clear D gene. Germline loops: CDR1 LGHDT, CDR2 YNNKEL (reference sequence). This CDR3 is 14 amino acids long. V was trimmed by 3 bases and J by 2 bases, leaving 8 bases between them. In DNA form, the CDR3 reads TGTGCCAGCAGCCAGGGTGTCGGCAATCAGCCCCAGCATTTT. Protein: CASSQGVGNQPQHF.

This clonotype has only a few counts. This chain joins TRBV29-1 and TRBJ1-1, with D possibly TRBD1 on 5 matching bases. Germline V lookup: CDR1 SQVTM, CDR2 ANQGSEA. This CDR3 contains 16 residues. V lost 3 bases and J lost 2, with 19 bases in between. CDR3 nucleotides: TGCAGCGTTGATAGCCGCGCACGCGGGGGTAACACTGAAGCTTTCTTT. This sequence encodes CSVDSRARGGNTEAFF.

This clonotype showed up many times. V and J are TRBV20-1 and TRBJ2-1; 8 positions match TRBD2. This CDR3 is built from 17 residues. Germline values: CDR1 DFQATT, CDR2 SNEGSKA (reference sequence). The junction had 16 bases not matched to a gene; V was cut back by 3 bases and J by 6 bases. This CDR3 is CSASHPWKAGASNEQFF. For the CDR3, the DNA is TGCAGTGCTAGCCACCCATGGAAAGCGGGAGCTAGCAATGAGCAGTTCTTC.

This clonotype was observed a few times. V is TRBV20-1 and J is TRBJ1-2; 9 bases fit TRBD1. The CDR3 has 14 amino acids. V gave up 5 bases and J gave up 14 bases; unmatched junction bases: 18. The V gene's germline CDR1 is DFQATT and CDR2 SNEGSKA (reference sequence). The CDR3 spells CSAGRAEDRGKKTF. The CDR3, as DNA: TGCAGTGCTGGCCGAGCGGAGGACAGGGGAAAGAAAACCTTC.

The V gene is TRBV7-9, the J gene TRBJ1-1; 9 nucleotides match TRBD1. This CDR3 is 16 amino acids long. Germline V lookup: CDR1 SEHNR, CDR2 FQNEAQ (reference sequence). The trim removed 5 bases at V and 6 bases at J, leaving 13 bases unmatched. The CDR3 here is CASSPATGTGRAEAFF. The DNA of the CDR3 is TGTGCCAGCAGCCCAGCGACCGGGACAGGGAGAGCTGAAGCTTTCTTT.

This clonotype was observed a handful of times. This chain links TRBV12-3 or TRBV12-4 with TRBJ2-5; 8 bases match TRBD2. The CDR3 has 14 amino acids. J was trimmed by 6 bases and V by 2 bases; bases with no gene match: 5. CDR3 DNA sequence: TGTGCCAGCAGTTTAACCAGCGGGAGAAAGACCCAGTACTTC. It translates to CASSLTSGRKTQYF.

In its sample, this clonotype is medium-sized (0.01 to 0.1%). The V call is TRBV29-1, the J call TRBJ1-1; D uncertain. Germline V gives CDR1 SQVTM, CDR2 ANQGSEA. The CDR3 runs 13 residues. The V end was cut by 5 bases, the J end by 5 bases, with 15 bases between. The CDR3 nucleotides are TGCAGCGTTTCTCGTGTAGCTGGGACTGAAGCTTTCTTT. It yields the protein CSVSRVAGTEAFF.

V gene TRBV7-3 combines with J gene TRBJ1-1, with D unresolved. Germline CDR1 SGHTA, CDR2 FQGTGA. The CDR3 is made up of 16 amino acids. V was pared by 2 bases and J by 1 base, with 14 bases between. CDR3 in DNA: TGTGCCAGCAGCTTAGGGCAGGTCGGAAGGAACACTGAAGCTTTCTTT. Its protein product is CASSLGQVGRNTEAFF.

This clonotype showed up many times. The chain employs TRBV29-1 and TRBJ2-7; D assignment may be TRBD1 or TRBD2 (7 bases each). The V and J ends lost 6 bases and 7 bases respectively, with 19 bases between them. Germline V gene data show CDR1 as SQVTM and CDR2 as ANQGSEA. The CDR3 contains 13 residues. CDR3 sequence reads: CSVNQGVGREQYF. CDR3 coding DNA: TGCAGCGTGAACCAGGGGGTCGGGAGGGAGCAGTACTTC.

This clonotype was detected only a few times. This rearrangement joins TRBV20-1 to TRBJ2-2; no definite D call. The germline V and J ends were trimmed by 1 base and 1 base, with 4 bases remaining between them. CDR1 DFQATT and CDR2 SNEGSKA come from the germline V gene (reference sequence). The CDR3 is 13 amino acids. The CDR3 here is CSARGENTGELFF. The CDR3 DNA sequence: TGCAGTGCTAGAGGGGAGAACACCGGGGAGCTGTTTTTT.

This clonotype was picked up a small number of times. J is TRBJ2-2 and V is TRBV7-6, with D perhaps TRBD2 (6 bases). The CDR3 has 15 amino acids. With 2 bases removed from V and 7 bases from J, the gap between germline ends came to 14 bases. Looked up from germline, CDR1 is SGHVS and CDR2 is FNYEAQ. CDR3 in DNA: TGTGCCAGCAGCTTATTTGAGGGTAGCGGCGGGGAGCTGTTTTTT. This encodes CASSLFEGSGGELFF. Combining the CDR3 with reference TRBV7-6 and TRBJ2-2 gives the whole variable domain GAGVSQSPRYKVTKRGQDVALRCDPISGHVSLYWYRQALGQGPEFLTYFNYEAQQDKSGLPNDRFSAERPEGSISTLTIQRTEQRDSAMYRCASSLFEGSGGELFFGEGSRLTVL.

This clonotype was detected many times. The chain has TRBV29-1 and TRBJ2-1; 8 bases are a match to TRBD2. Germline V CDR1 and CDR2: SQVTM, ANQGSEA. CDR3 length: 11 residues. J was trimmed by 6 bases and V by 7 bases; bases with no gene match: 2. CDR3 loop: CSAGLANEQFF. For the CDR3, the DNA is TGCAGCGCCGGACTAGCCAATGAGCAGTTCTTC.

This clonotype was seen a handful of times. V is TRBV7-9 and J is TRBJ2-1, with D uncertain. The CDR3 has 14 amino acids. Trimming left V 6 bases short and J 6 bases short, with 15 bases between. Germline V CDR1 and CDR2: SEHNR, FQNEAQ (reference sequence). The DNA for the CDR3 is TGTGCCAGCAGTCCGACTCAGGTTTCCAATGAGCAGTTCTTC. It encodes CASSPTQVSNEQFF.

The chain recombines TRBV12-3 or TRBV12-4 with TRBJ1-5, with D perhaps TRBD1 (5 bases). The CDR3 runs 13 residues. V shed 5 bases and J shed 5 bases, with 10 bases lying between them. The CDR3: CASSIDSYQPQHF. In nucleotides, the CDR3 is TGTGCCAGCAGTATTGACAGTTATCAGCCCCAGCATTTT.

This clonotype was found a few times. The gene calls are TRBV27 and TRBJ1-2, with TRBD1 identical over 10 bases. This CDR3 has 14 amino acids. The V gene's germline CDR1 is MNHEY and CDR2 SMNVEV (reference sequence). The V segment lost 3 bases and the J segment 6 bases; nucleotides outside the gene matches: 4. CDR3 in amino acids: CASSFRDRGHGYTF. The CDR3 coding sequence is TGTGCCAGCAGTTTCCGGGACAGGGGTCATGGCTACACCTTC.

This clonotype was counted many times. The rearrangement links TRBV7-2 to TRBJ2-5; D possibly matches TRBD1 or TRBD2 (7 bases each). Germline V CDR1 and CDR2: SGHTA, FQGNSA. V lost 6 bases, J lost 4 bases, and 21 bases lay in between. The CDR3 extends over 16 amino acids. The CDR3 DNA reads as TGTGCCAGCAGGCCCGACTACAGGGGCGGGGGAGAGACCCAGTACTTC. As protein: CASRPDYRGGGETQYF.

This clonotype appeared a few times. The rearrangement joins TRBV11-2 to TRBJ2-1; no clear D gene. The V end was cut by 3 bases, the J end by 1 base, with 13 bases between. Germline CDR1 and CDR2: SGHAT and FQNNGV. The CDR3 extends over 16 amino acids. The CDR3 region is CASSFGSSLSYNEQFF. CDR3 DNA sequence: TGTGCCAGCAGCTTTGGTAGTTCCCTATCCTACAATGAGCAGTTCTTC. Full variable domain (outside the CDR3, taken from reference TRBV11-2 and TRBJ2-1): EAGVAQSPRYKIIEKRQSVAFWCNPISGHATLYWYQQILGQGPKLLIQFQNNGVVDDSQLPKDRFSAERLKGVDSTLKIQPAKLEDSAVYLCASSFGSSLSYNEQFFGPGTRLTVL.

There are many counts of this clonotype. V is TRBV2 and J is TRBJ2-5; 8 bases map to TRBD1. The CDR3 spans 15 residues. Germline trimming cut 5 bases from V and 0 bases from J; bases unmatched to any gene: 5. CDR1 is SNHLY, CDR2 FYNNEI, per germline. The CDR3 DNA reads TGTGCCAGCAGTCAGGACAGGGTTAACCAAGAGACCCAGTACTTC. Amino acids: CASSQDRVNQETQYF. Filled out from reference TRBV2 and TRBJ2-5, the complete variable domain reads EPEVTQTPSHQVTQMGQEVILRCVPISNHLYFYWYRQILGQKVEFLVSFYNNEISEKSEIFDDQFSVERPDGSNFTLKIRSTKLEDSAMYFCASSQDRVNQETQYFGPGTRLLVL.